The 21 T cell receptor beta chains in this list originate from one sample, sequenced in a study of regulatory T cells in long-lasting Graves disease. As to time point: newly diagnosed GD, antithyroid drugs for less than 3 months. Isolated PBMC RNA provided the starting material for the TCR library. For TCR beta, libraries came from iRepertoire HTBI primers and Arm-PCR of CDR3 regions. TCRdb passed the multiplex PCR reads through MiXCR, listing each CDR3 protein once. The profile shows around 400,000 distinct CDR3 sequences, roughly a sixth of them singletons. Here the sequenced sample was peripheral blood mononuclear cells (PBMCs), taken at new diagnosis, from a patient treated with antithyroid drugs. These receptors all come from a female donor with Graves disease.

This clonotype was counted ten times or more. One end of the junction varies from germline; a read error may be responsible. This CDR3 reads CASSQRDYAQYF. The CDR3 nucleotides read TGTGCCAGCAGCCAGCGGGACTACGCGCAGTACTTC. The chain couples TRBV3-1 to TRBJ2-7, with TRBD2 matching over 7 bases. The CDR3 runs to 12 residues. Germline CDR1 reads LGHDT; CDR2 reads YNNKEL (reference sequence).

This clonotype occurred many times. This chain joins TRBV19 and TRBJ1-2, with TRBD1 matching 9 bases. With V trimmed by 5 bases and J by 1 base, 11 bases remained unmatched. CDR3 length: 17 amino acids. Germline lookup yields CDR1 LNHDA and CDR2 SQIVND (reference sequence). The CDR3 protein is CASSGTGFEDYNYGYTF. The CDR3 nucleotides read TGTGCCAGTAGTGGGACAGGGTTTGAGGATTATAACTATGGCTACACCTTC.

Many counts were recorded for this clonotype. V gene TRBV6-1 combines with J gene TRBJ1-5, with a possible D match to TRBD1 (5 bases). V lost 5 bases to trimming and J lost 5 bases, with 16 bases between them. CDR3 size: 15 residues. The V gene's germline CDR1 is MNHNS and CDR2 SASEGT. The CDR3 region has the DNA TGTGCCAGCAGTCTCCGCGGGACTGCTCATCAGCCCCAGCATTTT. Its protein product is CASSLRGTAHQPQHF.

There are many counts of this clonotype. The chain is built from TRBV20-1 and TRBJ1-1; D is ambiguous. This CDR3 is 13 amino acids long. The V gene's germline CDR1 is DFQATT and CDR2 SNEGSKA (reference sequence). V lost 3 bases to trimming and J lost 4 bases, with 12 bases between them. CDR3 sequence (DNA): TGCAGTGCTAGTCCAAGGGATAGCACTGAAGCTTTCTTT. Its protein is CSASPRDSTEAFF.

This clonotype has at least ten counts. The CDR3 here is CSVDTGFTDTQYF. As DNA, the CDR3 is TGCAGCGTCGATACAGGGTTTACAGATACGCAGTATTTT. The gene calls are TRBV29-1 and TRBJ2-3; D may be TRBD1 (6 bases). CDR1 and CDR2 (germline): SQVTM, ANQGSEA. Trimming removed 6 bases from V and 3 bases from J, with 13 bases in between. The CDR3 runs 13 residues.

The chain links TRBV10-3 to TRBJ2-3; weak D call: TRBD2 (6 bases). This CDR3 spans 13 amino acids. Trimming cost V 7 bases and J 7 bases, with 15 bases left between them. Per germline, CDR1 ENHRY and CDR2 SYGVKD. In DNA form, the CDR3 reads TGTGCCATCAAGGGGACTGCACAATATACGCAGTATTTT. Translation: CAIKGTAQYTQYF.

This clonotype appeared many times. The rearrangement uses TRBV7-2 and TRBJ2-7; 8 bases fit TRBD2. The CDR3 has 13 residues. After removal of 3 bases from V and 7 bases from J, the junction contained 5 bases not matched to a gene. Per germline, CDR1 SGHTA and CDR2 FQGNSA. CDR3 DNA sequence: TGTGCCAGCAGCTTCCAGCGGGAGCGGGAGCAGTACTTC. Its protein is CASSFQREREQYF.

This clonotype was seen many times. The V gene is TRBV19, the J gene TRBJ2-5, with TRBD1 matching over 8 bases. The CDR3 runs 15 residues. CDR1 and CDR2 (germline): LNHDA, SQIVND (reference sequence). J was trimmed by 2 bases and V by 6 bases; bases with no gene match: 8. CDR3: CASSDFGTGQETQYF. The CDR3 coding sequence is TGTGCCAGTAGCGACTTTGGGACAGGTCAAGAGACCCAGTACTTC. Looking up the rest from reference TRBV19 and TRBJ2-5 gives the full variable domain: DGGITQSPKYLFRKEGQNVTLSCEQNLNHDAMYWYRQDPGQGLRLIYYSQIVNDFQKGDIAEGYSVSREKKESFPLTVTSAQKNPTAFYLCASSDFGTGQETQYFGPGTRLLVL.

This clonotype turned up a few times. This sequence joins TRBV29-1 and TRBJ2-3; a weak D match, TRBD1 (6 bases). CDR1 is SQVTM, CDR2 ANQGSEA, per germline. The ends were cut back, 6 bases at V and 2 bases at J, with 18 bases in the middle. This CDR3 is built from 15 residues. The CDR3 DNA sequence: TGCAGCGTCTCTCCTAGGGGGATTACCACAGATACGCAGTATTTT. It yields the protein CSVSPRGITTDTQYF.

This clonotype has a single count. The V call is TRBV5-1, the J call TRBJ2-7, with 11 bases matching TRBD1. Germline CDR1 and CDR2: SGHRS and YFSETQ. With 5 bases clipped from V and 6 bases from J, the junction kept 10 bases outside the gene matches. The CDR3 extends over 15 amino acids. The chain's CDR3 is CASRPTTGTGGEQYF. CDR3 DNA sequence: TGCGCCAGCAGGCCAACAACCGGGACAGGGGGCGAGCAGTACTTC.

This clonotype was seen ten or more times. The rearrangement uses TRBV6-1 and TRBJ2-2; 12 positions agree with TRBD2. V lost 8 bases to trimming and J lost 4 bases; unmatched junction nucleotides: 5. CDR1 is MNHNS and CDR2 is SASEGT in the germline V gene. The CDR3 is 15 residues long. CDR3 loop: CASSGLAGTTGELFF. As DNA, the CDR3 is TGTGCCAGCTCAGGACTAGCGGGGACCACCGGGGAGCTGTTTTTT.

This clonotype was seen at least ten times. The J gene is TRBJ2-1, the V gene TRBV6-2 or TRBV6-3, with 7 bases matching TRBD2. Trimming cost V 5 bases and J 0 bases; bases outside gene matches: 7. CDR3 size: 16 residues. CDR1 is MNHEY and CDR2 is SVGEGT in the germline V gene. CDR3 coding DNA: TGTGCCAGCAGTGAAACGGCGGGGGACTCCTACAATGAGCAGTTCTTC. It specifies CASSETAGDSYNEQFF.

This chain joins TRBV20-1 and TRBJ1-6; 10 positions agree with TRBD1. The CDR3 has 15 amino acids. Germline V gives CDR1 DFQATT, CDR2 SNEGSKA (reference sequence). The junction had 13 bases not matched to a gene; V was cut back by 7 bases and J by 10 bases. Here the CDR3 reads CSVLTPGTGDSPLHF. The CDR3 DNA is TGCAGTGTTCTAACCCCCGGGACAGGGGACTCACCCCTCCACTTT.

A few counts support this clonotype. The chain recombines TRBV3-1 with TRBJ1-1, with D perhaps matching TRBD1 (5 bases). The CDR3 totals 15 residues. V shed 2 bases and J shed 2 bases, with 12 bases lying between them. The germline V gene has CDR1 LGHDT and CDR2 YNNKEL (reference sequence). The CDR3 loop reads CASSQSAGPNTEAFF. CDR3 bases: TGTGCCAGCAGCCAATCGGCAGGGCCTAACACTGAAGCTTTCTTT.

This clonotype was detected many times. The V gene is TRBV10-3, the J gene TRBJ2-7, with unresolved D. V gave up 4 bases and J gave up 2 bases, with 9 bases separating them. The CDR3 consists of 13 residues. Germline V gene lookup returns CDR1 ENHRY and CDR2 SYGVKD. The CDR3 nucleotides read TGTGCCATCAGTGTTGTAGGGACCTACGAGCAGTACTTC. This sequence encodes CAISVVGTYEQYF.

This clonotype has at least ten counts. The V and J genes are TRBV6-1 and TRBJ2-3; TRBD1 matches at 8 bases. V shed 0 bases and J 6 bases; nucleotides not matched to a gene: 5. CDR3 length: 15 residues. Per the germline V gene, CDR1 is MNHNS and CDR2 is SASEGT. The CDR3 coding sequence is TGTGCCAGCAGTGAAGCACCCAGGGGGCGGGATACGCAGTATTTT. Translated, it gives CASSEAPRGRDTQYF.

The genes are TRBV3-1 and TRBJ2-7, with D uncertain. Germline V CDR1 and CDR2: LGHDT, YNNKEL (reference sequence). The CDR3 is made up of 13 amino acids. Trimming took off 5 bases at V and 5 bases at J, with 13 bases between the two ends. CDR3 nucleotides: TGTGCCAGCAGCACAAGAGGCGAAAACGAGCAGTACTTC. It specifies CASSTRGENEQYF.

This clonotype was picked up many times. This chain connects TRBV28 to TRBJ1-5; no clear D gene. Germline V gene lookup returns CDR1 MDHEN and CDR2 SYDVKM. CDR3 length: 14 amino acids. Trimming removed 2 bases from V and 5 bases from J, with 10 bases in between. The CDR3 region is CASSLLEADQPQHF. CDR3 DNA: TGTGCCAGCAGTTTACTCGAGGCTGATCAGCCCCAGCATTTT.

This clonotype has a count of ten or more. The chain carries TRBV16 and TRBJ1-1; D is perhaps TRBD1 (6 bases). The V end was cut by 6 bases, the J end by 5 bases, with 25 bases between. From germline, CDR1 is KGHSY and CDR2 FQNENV. This CDR3 spans 17 amino acids. The CDR3 nucleotides read TGTGCCAGCAGTCCTCCCCGGGACACCCGGGCGAGGACTGAAGCTTTCTTT. This translates into CASSPPRDTRARTEAFF.

This clonotype has just one count. The chain's CDR3 is CSVEFGQGGPEAFF. CDR3 sequence (DNA): TGCAGCGTTGAGTTTGGACAGGGGGGTCCTGAAGCTTTCTTT. V gene TRBV29-1 combines with J gene TRBJ1-1; 10 bases map to TRBD1. The V gene end was trimmed by 3 bases and the J gene end by 6 bases; junction bases not matched to a gene: 7. The CDR3 runs to 14 residues. The V gene's germline CDR1 is SQVTM and CDR2 ANQGSEA.

This clonotype has ten or more counts. The chain combines TRBV7-2 with TRBJ2-7, with D perhaps matching TRBD1 (6 bases). CDR1 is SGHTA, CDR2 FQGNSA, per germline. With 7 bases removed from V and 2 bases from J, the gap between germline ends came to 18 bases. The CDR3 has 15 residues. The CDR3 coding sequence is TGTGCCAGCAAACACGGCAGAGGGACACCCTACGAGCAGTACTTC. This gives the protein CASKHGRGTPYEQYF.